The rows below give T cell receptor beta chains drawn from one sample of a study of cytomegalovirus exposure and HLA in healthy donors. Sequencing was performed with immunoSEQ multiplex PCR; in TCRdb, only in-frame clones are kept and a portion is missing. The top ten hold about a sixth of the sample, which has roughly 100,000 clones, 65% to 80% seen once. The sample consisted of PBMCs. Source of these receptors: a woman younger than 30 in good health and CMV-seropositive. The CDR3 runs from the conserved cysteine through the conserved F or W. Fields, in order: D gene, J gene, clone size, V gene, CDR3 protein, CDR3 DNA. The D gene is left open where the match is weak. The listing skips clone size in some rows; elsewhere it reads once, few, many or a size class.

D: TRBD1
J: TRBJ1-2
size: .
V: TRBV18
CDR3: CASSPPQGGLYGYTF
DNA: TGTGCCAGCTCACCACCCCAGGGGGGCCTCTATGGCTACACCTTC

D: .
J: TRBJ1-6
size: .
V: TRBV19
CDR3: CASSITGLDSPLHF
DNA: TGTGCCAGTAGTATAACAGGGCTAGATTCACCCCTCCACTTT

D: TRBD2
J: TRBJ2-1
size: .
V: TRBV28
CDR3: CASRTGTKDYNEQFF
DNA: TGTGCCAGCAGGACCGGGACTAAAGACTACAATGAGCAGTTCTTC

D: TRBD1
J: TRBJ2-2
size: .
V: TRBV2
CDR3: CASNRQGANTGELFF
DNA: TGTGCCAGCAATCGACAGGGCGCGAACACCGGGGAGCTGTTTTTT

D: TRBD2
J: TRBJ2-1
size: .
V: TRBV11-2
CDR3: CASSPGRAVEQFF
DNA: TGTGCCAGCAGCCCCGGGAGGGCCGTTGAGCAGTTCTTC

D: .
J: TRBJ1-6
size: .
V: TRBV2
CDR3: CASRTGDTNSPLHF
DNA: TGTGCCAGCAGGACAGGTGACACAAACTCACCCCTCCACTTT

D: TRBD2
J: TRBJ2-1
size: .
V: TRBV7-6
CDR3: CASSSGLAGATFNEQFF
DNA: TGTGCCAGCAGCTCGGGACTAGCGGGAGCTACATTCAATGAGCAGTTCTTC

D: .
J: TRBJ2-7
size: .
V: TRBV7-3
CDR3: CASTRIAGEEQYF
DNA: TGTGCCAGCACCAGAATTGCCGGGGAGGAGCAGTACTTC

D: .
J: TRBJ1-1
size: .
V: TRBV5-1
CDR3: CASSSGTAIANTEAFF
DNA: TGCGCCAGCAGCTCGGGAACAGCGATAGCAAACACTGAAGCTTTCTTT

D: .
J: TRBJ1-1
size: few
V: TRBV4-1
CDR3: CASSQVDDSDTEAFF
DNA: TGCGCCAGCAGCCAAGTGGACGACAGCGACACTGAAGCTTTCTTT

D: .
J: TRBJ1-1
size: few
V: TRBV6-1
CDR3: CASSGIRDTSRNTEAFF
DNA: TGTGCCAGCAGTGGAATCCGGGACACCTCAAGGAACACTGAAGCTTTCTTT

D: .
J: TRBJ2-2
size: once
V: TRBV19
CDR3: CASSTSGAVTGELFF
DNA: TGTGCCAGTAGTACCTCAGGGGCGGTCACCGGGGAGCTGTTTTTT

D: .
J: TRBJ2-7
size: .
V: TRBV19
CDR3: CASSSPKRELHYEQYF
DNA: TGTGCCAGTAGTAGCCCGAAGAGGGAGCTGCACTACGAGCAGTACTTC

D: .
J: TRBJ2-2
size: .
V: TRBV29-1
CDR3: CSVAGASNTGELFF
DNA: TGCAGCGTTGCTGGGGCCTCGAACACCGGGGAGCTGTTTTTT

D: .
J: TRBJ2-1
size: .
V: TRBV5-1
CDR3: CASSLGTPSYNEQFF
DNA: TGCGCCAGCAGCCTAGGGACACCATCCTACAATGAGCAGTTCTTC

D: .
J: TRBJ1-2
size: .
V: TRBV19
CDR3: CASFRDTLGGYTF
DNA: TGTGCCAGTTTCCGGGACACCCTCGGGGGCTACACCTTC